The clone carrying this T cell receptor (beta chain) was counted a few times. What it binds is unknown. CD4+ T cells that had been cultured provided DNA sequenced with the Oncomine TCR Beta short-read assay. TCRdb used MiXCR to reprocess the PCR reads, holding one entry per CDR3 protein. The sample consists of 13,000 or so distinct CDR3 sequences, about three fifths of them appearing once. The V gene's germline CDR1 is MNHEY and CDR2 SVGEGT. V lost 2 bases and J 0 bases, leaving 10 bases between the germline ends. This CDR3 is built from 16 residues. Noted treatment: roughly nine-day PBMC culture with coronavirus spike peptide pools or control peptides (ViraFEST assay). March to December 2020 was the span of positive PCR dates, which predated US Alpha, Beta and Delta variants. This entry is derived from a study of vaccination and CD4 T cells after COVID-19. Study details: As a positive control, some control cultures were given a CEFX pool, while others were given an HIV-1 Nef pool or no peptide.

Study conclusions and caveats: Post-vaccination, and not before, a median roughly 89% of reactive clones appeared in convalescent patients. The cohort comprised relatively few convalescent patients, and no early post-infection timepoints were analyzed.

The receptor's source is a human donor who had recovered from COVID-19. Sequenced input: CD4+ T cells from blood, cultured in vitro. The chain joins TRBV6-2 or TRBV6-3 to TRBJ2-2, with a possible D match to TRBD2 (7 bases). CDR3 DNA: TGTGCCAGCAGTTACGGGGGGGCGGCGAACACCGGGGAGCTGTTTTTT. It specifies CASSYGGAANTGELFF.